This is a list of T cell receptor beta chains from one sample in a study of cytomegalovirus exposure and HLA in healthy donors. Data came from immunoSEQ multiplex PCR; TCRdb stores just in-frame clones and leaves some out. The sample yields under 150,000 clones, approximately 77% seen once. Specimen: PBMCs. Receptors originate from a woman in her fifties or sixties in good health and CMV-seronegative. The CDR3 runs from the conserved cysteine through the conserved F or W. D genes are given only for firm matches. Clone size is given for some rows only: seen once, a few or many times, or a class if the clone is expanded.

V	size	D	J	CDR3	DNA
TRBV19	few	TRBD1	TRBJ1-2	CASSTPGQGFGGYTF	TGTGCCAGTAGTACCCCCGGACAGGGCTTTGGTGGCTACACCTTC
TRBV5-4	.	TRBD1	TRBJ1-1	CASSRDSTEAFF	TGTGCCAGCAGTCGGGACAGCACTGAAGCTTTCTTT
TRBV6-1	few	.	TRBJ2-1	CASSGAVYNEQFF	TGTGCCAGCAGTGGAGCTGTATACAATGAGCAGTTCTTC
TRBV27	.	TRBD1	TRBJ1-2	CASSPSGQGISF	TGTGCCAGCAGTCCGTCGGGACAGGGCATTTCCTTC
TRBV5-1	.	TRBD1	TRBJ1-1	CASSEMTGGLTEAFF	TGCGCCAGCAGCGAGATGACAGGGGGCCTCACTGAAGCTTTCTTT
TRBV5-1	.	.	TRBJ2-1	CASSLAGIPGNEQFF	TGCGCCAGCAGCTTGGCCGGGATACCCGGCAATGAGCAGTTCTTC
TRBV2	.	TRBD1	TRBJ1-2	CASRITGVGYTF	TGTGCCAGCAGGATTACAGGGGTCGGCTACACCTTC
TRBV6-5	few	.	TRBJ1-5	CASSYSVPRGNQPQHF	TGTGCCAGCAGTTACTCGGTCCCTCGAGGCAATCAGCCCCAGCATTTT
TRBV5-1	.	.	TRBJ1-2	CASSLGDSSASYGYTF	TGCGCCAGCAGCCTAGGCGACAGTTCGGCAAGCTATGGCTACACCTTC
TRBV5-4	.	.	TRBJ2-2	CASPVRSTGELFF	TGTGCCAGCCCGGTTCGTAGCACCGGGGAGCTGTTTTTT
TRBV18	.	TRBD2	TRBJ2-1	CASSTSGGAANEQFF	TGTGCCAGCTCAACTAGCGGGGGGGCAGCCAATGAGCAGTTCTTC
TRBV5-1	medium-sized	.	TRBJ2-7	CASSFTVSYEQYF	TGCGCCAGCAGCTTTACAGTTTCCTACGAGCAGTACTTC
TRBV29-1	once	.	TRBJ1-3	CSVEDRRAGVGNTIYF	TGCAGCGTTGAAGACAGAAGGGCAGGGGTAGGAAACACCATATATTTT
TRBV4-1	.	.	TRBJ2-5	CASSQVSGGQETQYF	TGCGCCAGCAGCCAAGTGAGCGGAGGGCAAGAGACCCAGTACTTC
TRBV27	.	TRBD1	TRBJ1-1	CASSLGQGGSTEAFF	TGTGCCAGCAGTTTAGGACAGGGAGGAAGCACTGAAGCTTTCTTT
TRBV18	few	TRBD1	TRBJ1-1	CASSPDRGAGRAFF	TGTGCCAGCTCTCCCGACAGGGGGGCGGGACGAGCTTTCTTT